The next 27 T cell receptor beta chains were all read from a single sample in a study of blood T cell repertoires in COVID-19. Profiling relied on immunoSEQ multiplex PCR, and the TCRdb table lists in-frame clones only, not all of them. The repertoire holds about 200,000 clones, with about 76% as singletons. The sequenced sample consisted of PBMCs or T cells enriched from blood (not recorded which). The receptors were sampled from a woman between 45 and 60 years old with acute COVID-19.

The J gene is TRBJ2-3, the V gene TRBV18; D perhaps matches TRBD2 (5 bases). Germline CDR1 and CDR2: KGHSH and LQKENI. Trimming removed 3 bases at V and 0 bases at J, with 10 bases between. The length of the CDR3 is 15 residues. The CDR3 spells CASSPSGLSTDTQYF. CDR3 DNA sequence: TGTGCCAGCTCACCGTCCGGACTCAGCACAGATACGCAGTATTTT.

The chain is built from TRBV5-1 and TRBJ2-5, with D possibly matching TRBD1 (5 bases). The CDR3 is 13 residues long. The V end was cut by 5 bases, the J end by 2 bases, with 10 bases between. From germline, CDR1 is SGHRS and CDR2 YFSETQ. The CDR3 reads CASRQNRQETQYF. DNA of the CDR3: TGCGCCAGCAGACAAAACAGGCAAGAGACCCAGTACTTC.

The CDR3 sequence: CASTLGQGGNSPLHF. DNA of the CDR3: TGTGCCAGCACCCTAGGACAGGGCGGGAATTCACCCCTCCACTTT. The chain carries TRBV2 and TRBJ1-6; 8 bases are a match to TRBD1. Looked up from germline, CDR1 is SNHLY and CDR2 is FYNNEI. The CDR3 sequence is 15 residues long. V shed 7 bases and J 7 bases; nucleotides not matched to a gene: 9.

The chain carries TRBV18 and TRBJ1-2, with a possible D match to TRBD1 (6 bases). This CDR3 region has 14 residues. Germline loops: CDR1 KGHSH, CDR2 LQKENI. Trimming removed 1 base from V and 7 bases from J, with 13 bases in between. Here the CDR3 DNA reads TGTGCCAGCTCACCACTGGCTCAGGGGTCTGGCTACACCTTC. It translates to CASSPLAQGSGYTF.

The genes are TRBV7-9 and TRBJ2-3, with D perhaps matching TRBD1 (5 bases). The CDR3 spans 15 residues. In germline, CDR1 is SEHNR, CDR2 FQNEAQ (reference sequence). V lost 3 bases to trimming and J lost 2 bases, with 12 bases between them. Written as DNA, the CDR3 is TGTGCCAGCAGCTTCGACAGTATTAACACAGATACGCAGTATTTT. Amino acid sequence: CASSFDSINTDTQYF.

This clone was picked up one time. The chain is built from TRBV19 and TRBJ2-1; 14 bases line up with TRBD2. V lost 6 bases and J lost 7; bases outside the gene matches: 8. CDR3 length: 16 amino acids. CDR1 LNHDA and CDR2 SQIVND come from the germline V gene (reference sequence). The CDR3 reads CASSRLAGGYPNEQFF. The DNA for the CDR3 is TGTGCCAGTAGCCGACTAGCGGGAGGGTATCCGAATGAGCAGTTCTTC.

CDR3: CASSFRFLRGQETQYF. The CDR3 coding sequence is TGTGCCAGCAGTTTTCGTTTCCTAAGGGGTCAAGAGACCCAGTACTTC. J is TRBJ2-5 and V is TRBV28; D might be TRBD1 (5 bases). The CDR3 is 16 residues long. V was pared by 3 bases and J by 2 bases, with 16 bases between. The V gene's germline CDR1 is MDHEN and CDR2 SYDVKM.

V is TRBV28 and J is TRBJ2-3; D not resolved. The germline gives CDR1 MDHEN, CDR2 SYDVKM. The ends were cut back, 6 bases at V and 2 bases at J, with 3 bases in the middle. This CDR3 has 11 residues. CDR3 bases: TGTGCCAGCAGCAACACAGATACGCAGTATTTT. This gives the protein CASSNTDTQYF.

The rearrangement links TRBV19 to TRBJ2-3, with 9 bases aligning to TRBD1. Germline-derived CDR1 and CDR2 are LNHDA and SQIVND (reference sequence). V lost 5 bases to trimming and J lost 6 bases; unmatched junction nucleotides: 3. The CDR3 sequence is 13 residues long. CDR3 sequence (DNA): TGTGCCAGTAGTCTCGACAGGGGGGATACGCAGTATTTT. The encoded protein is CASSLDRGDTQYF. The variable domain in full, with the rest retrieved from reference TRBV19 and TRBJ2-3, is DGGITQSPKYLFRKEGQNVTLSCEQNLNHDAMYWYRQDPGQGLRLIYYSQIVNDFQKGDIAEGYSVSREKKESFPLTVTSAQKNPTAFYLCASSLDRGDTQYFGPGTRLTVL.

CDR3 in DNA: TGCGCCAGCAGCCAAGGACAGTCCCCCTCTGGGGCCAACGTCCTGACTTTC. As protein: CASSQGQSPSGANVLTF. This chain links TRBV4-3 with TRBJ2-6; possibly TRBD1 for D (5 bases). Germline-derived CDR1 and CDR2 are LGHNA and YSLEER. The CDR3 is 17 residues long. V was pared by 1 base and J by 0 bases, with 10 bases between.

The J gene is TRBJ1-2, the V gene TRBV28; D unclear. V was cut by 1 base and J by 0 bases, with 6 bases left in between. The germline V gene has CDR1 MDHEN and CDR2 SYDVKM. The CDR3 consists of 14 residues. CDR3 in amino acids: CASSLSGSNYGYTF. For the CDR3, the DNA is TGTGCCAGCAGTTTATCAGGATCTAACTATGGCTACACCTTC.

This clone was detected once. Other DNA variants within this sample encode the same CDR3. This chain uses TRBV7-2 with TRBJ2-7; 8 bases line up with TRBD2. CDR1 and CDR2 from the germline V gene are SGHTA and FQGNSA. Trimming at V came to 1 base and at J to 2 bases, leaving 4 bases not matched to a gene. The CDR3 extends over 15 amino acids. The CDR3 protein is CASSLGGSGTYEQYF. The CDR3 region has the DNA TGTGCCAGCAGCTTAGGAGGTAGCGGGACCTACGAGCAGTACTTC.

The V gene is TRBV5-4, the J gene TRBJ1-5; D perhaps matches TRBD1 (5 bases). The CDR3 spans 14 residues. V lost 5 bases, J lost 2 bases, and 11 bases lay in between. The V gene's germline CDR1 is SGHNT and CDR2 YYREEE (reference sequence). The CDR3 nucleotides are TGTGCCAGCAGTTCTGGGGGGGGCAATCAGCCCCAGCATTTT. Translating it yields CASSSGGGNQPQHF.

The chain joins TRBV28 to TRBJ2-2, with 8 nucleotides matching TRBD2. The CDR3 covers 16 residues. V trimming: 4 bases; J trimming: 0 bases; junction bases outside the gene matches: 4. CDR1 is MDHEN and CDR2 is SYDVKM in the germline V gene. The CDR3 protein is CASSYPGGANTGELFF. The CDR3 coding sequence is TGTGCCAGCAGTTACCCCGGGGGGGCGAACACCGGGGAGCTGTTTTTT.

The chain links TRBV5-1 to TRBJ1-3; 7 positions match TRBD1. In germline, CDR1 is SGHRS, CDR2 YFSETQ. This CDR3 has 15 amino acids. V dropped 6 bases and J dropped 1; count of bases not matched to a gene: 7. The CDR3 sequence: CASTRTGESGNTIYF. DNA for the CDR3: TGCGCCAGCACCCGCACAGGGGAATCTGGAAACACCATATATTTT.

This clone was counted only a few times. This rearrangement joins TRBV30 to TRBJ2-7; D may be TRBD1 (6 bases). The V end lost 3 bases, the J end lost 2 bases, and 11 bases lay between the germline ends. Germline values: CDR1 GTSNPN, CDR2 SVGIG (reference sequence). The CDR3 contains 13 residues. DNA of the CDR3: TGTGCCTGGAGCCCTGAGGGGGCCTACGAGCAGTACTTC. Residues: CAWSPEGAYEQYF.

This clone has only a few counts. The V and J genes are TRBV7-2 and TRBJ2-1, with 9 bases lining up with TRBD1. V lost 3 bases, J lost 5 bases, and 8 bases stayed unmatched. Per the germline V gene, CDR1 is SGHTA and CDR2 is FQGNSA. The CDR3 runs 16 residues. This CDR3 reads CASSFTGGGNNNEQFF. The DNA for the CDR3 is TGTGCCAGCAGCTTTACAGGGGGCGGCAATAACAATGAGCAGTTCTTC. The full variable domain, its missing parts supplied by reference TRBV7-2 and TRBJ2-1, is GAGVSQSPSNKVTEKGKDVELRCDPISGHTALYWYRQSLGQGLEFLIYFQGNSAPDKSGLPSDRFSAERTGGSVSTLTIQRTQQEDSAVYLCASSFTGGGNNNEQFFGPGTRLTVL.

The genes are TRBV15 and TRBJ2-1; 9 bases agree with TRBD2. The CDR3 consists of 14 residues. Trimming removed 5 bases from V and 10 bases from J; junction bases left unmatched: 9. CDR1 is LNHNV and CDR2 is YYDKDF in the germline V gene (reference sequence). CDR3 coding DNA: TGTGCCACCAGCGGCGGGAGGGCCTGGACCGAGCAGTTCTTC. This translates into CATSGGRAWTEQFF.

The chain combines TRBV19 with TRBJ1-4; the D is unclear. CDR3 length: 15 residues. The V gene lost 3 bases and the J gene lost 0 bases, with 8 bases spanning the gap. Germline CDR1 is LNHDA and CDR2 is SQIVND (reference sequence). Here the CDR3 reads CASSIFGTTNEKLFF. The CDR3 DNA reads as TGTGCCAGTAGTATCTTCGGGACAACTAATGAAAAACTGTTTTTT.

V gene TRBV10-3 combines with J gene TRBJ2-7; D is perhaps TRBD2 (6 bases). Trimming took off 4 bases at V and 0 bases at J, with 13 bases between the two ends. The CDR3 sequence is 15 residues long. Germline V gives CDR1 ENHRY, CDR2 SYGVKD. CDR3 sequence (DNA): TGTGCCATCAGTGCATCGGAGGGGAGCTCCTACGAGCAGTACTTC. It encodes CAISASEGSSYEQYF.

The rearrangement links TRBV2 to TRBJ1-1, with D possibly TRBD1 on 6 matching bases. The germline V and J ends were trimmed by 6 bases and 0 bases, with 14 bases remaining between them. The CDR3 is 15 amino acids. CDR1 is SNHLY, CDR2 FYNNEI, per germline. CDR3 sequence: CASSLLGQLNTEAFF. DNA for the CDR3: TGTGCCAGCAGCCTTCTCGGACAGCTGAACACTGAAGCTTTCTTT.

V usage is TRBV19 and J usage is TRBJ1-6; 7 bases are shared with TRBD1. CDR1 is LNHDA and CDR2 is SQIVND in the germline V gene (reference sequence). The CDR3 has 14 residues. The junction had 4 bases not matched to a gene; V was cut back by 6 bases and J by 5 bases. The CDR3 sequence: CASSRDRDNSPLHF. In DNA, the CDR3 is TGTGCCAGTAGCCGGGACAGAGATAATTCACCCCTCCACTTT.

The V and J genes are TRBV27 and TRBJ2-3, with D tentatively TRBD2 (7 bases). The CDR3 has 16 amino acids. V lost 3 bases and J 6 bases, leaving 19 bases between the germline ends. Germline V CDR1 and CDR2: MNHEY, SMNVEV (reference sequence). The CDR3, as DNA: TGTGCCAGCAGTTTGGACGGACTAGGGGGTGGGGATACGCAGTATTTT. Its translation: CASSLDGLGGGDTQYF.

This chain links TRBV28 with TRBJ2-1, with D possibly TRBD2 on 7 matching bases. This CDR3 contains 16 residues. Per germline, CDR1 MDHEN and CDR2 SYDVKM. V lost 0 bases and J lost 5, with 14 bases in between. The CDR3 here is CASSLWGGGLHNEQFF. Here the CDR3 DNA reads TGTGCCAGCAGTTTATGGGGCGGGGGCTTGCACAATGAGCAGTTCTTC.

The CDR3 sequence is CASSWGTAPEETQYF. Written as DNA, the CDR3 is TGTGCCAGCAGCTGGGGGACAGCGCCTGAAGAGACCCAGTACTTC. J is TRBJ2-5 and V is TRBV5-5; 7 bases match TRBD1. CDR3 length: 15 residues. With V trimmed by 3 bases and J by 3 bases, 8 bases remained unmatched. Germline assignment: CDR1 SGHKS and CDR2 YYEKEE (reference sequence).

The rearrangement uses TRBV7-6 and TRBJ2-2; D is possibly TRBD1 (6 bases). Trimming pared 7 bases from V and 0 bases from J, leaving 12 bases between. Germline CDR1 SGHVS, CDR2 FNYEAQ. The CDR3 spans 15 residues. The CDR3 sequence is CASIRSGANTGELFF. DNA for the CDR3: TGTGCCAGCATTAGGTCAGGGGCGAACACCGGGGAGCTGTTTTTT.

The chain carries TRBV13 and TRBJ2-7; possible D gene TRBD1, 5 bases. The CDR3 is 13 residues long. Between the trimmed V and J ends, which lost 5 bases and 4 bases, there was a span of 12 bases. CDR1 and CDR2 from the germline V gene are PRHDT and FYEKMQ (reference sequence). This chain's CDR3 is CASSQGHRYEQYF. The CDR3 coding sequence is TGTGCCAGCAGCCAAGGCCACAGGTACGAGCAGTACTTC. The full variable domain, with the rest looked up from reference TRBV13 and TRBJ2-7, is AAGVIQSPRHLIKEKRETATLKCYPIPRHDTVYWYQQGPGQDPQFLISFYEKMQSDKGSIPDRFSAQQFSDYHSELNMSSLELGDSALYFCASSQGHRYEQYFGPGTRLTVT.